What follows describes a single T cell receptor (beta chain). The specificity of this receptor is unknown. The sample holds no much larger clone one base away, and base qualities are not on file. This entry comes from a study of PD-L1 blockade in urothelial cancer (dated by TCRdb to the late 2010s). About the study as a whole: All patients started therapy in the mid-2010s and received atezolizumab 1,200 mg intravenously every 3 weeks. Twenty-five of 29 patients were males with bladder-origin urothelial cancer, and about 60% of the 29 reported a prior smoking history. Patients had an ECOG performance status of 0 or 1 and had received between 0 and 3 prior chemotherapy regimens. Blood samples were analyzed 3 weeks after the start of treatment (second dose) and 6 weeks after the start of treatment. Blood samples yielded a median of around 150,000 T cells and around 80,000 unique TCRs, with median clonality 0.080. Somatic, immune and clinical correlates of response to PD-L1 blockade with atezolizumab in urothelial cancer were the focus of an exploratory multi-omic analysis. Pretreatment tumor samples, along with matched peripheral blood serially collected before and after atezolizumab treatment, were subjected to TCR sequencing. Durable clinical benefit meant progression-free survival longer than 6 months, and TCR features were also tested against progression-free and overall survival. In the same patients, whole exome sequencing and RNA sequencing of pretreatment tumors were performed in addition to TCR sequencing. Roughly 10 patients reached durable clinical benefit, while about 19 patients did not. Some 30 patients had pretreatment blood TCR-seq, some 25 had at least one posttreatment blood collection, and some 25 had tumor TCR-seq. On the study overall, not on this receptor specifically: A pretreatment peripheral blood TCR clonality below the median was linked to improved progression-free and overall survival. Because the sample size was small (n = 29) and many of the analyses were exploratory, the results are meant to be hypothesis-generating. Among patients with durable benefit, tumor-associated TCR clones showed greater expansion in peripheral blood 3 weeks after treatment started (n ≈ 24, p = 0.022).

The CDR1 and CDR2 encoded by the germline V gene are MGHRA and YSYEKL. The junction shows trimming of 0 bases on V and 2 bases on J, and the gene matches do not reach 11 bases of it. Spanning cysteine to phenylalanine, the CDR3 consists of 18 amino acids. Kept here is only the CDR3 DNA, which spans 54 bases and is read in frame from base 1. The meaning of the sample's time point label: peripheral blood 6 weeks after treatment start. The cohort comprised approximately 30 patients with locally advanced or metastatic urothelial carcinoma treated at Memorial Sloan Kettering on a trial protocol. Peripheral blood mononuclear cells were collected from each patient pretreatment and during treatment, giving between 1 and 8 total time points per patient. The Qiagen DNeasy Blood extraction kit was used to purify genomic DNA from total PBMCs and from tumor samples. PBMCs were collected pretreatment and during treatment, and were isolated and stored as previously described.

Each PCR received spiked-in synthetic TCR analog templates so that absolute template abundance could be estimated from read counts. TCRbeta CDR3 regions were amplified from genomic DNA with bias-controlled V and J gene primers using the immunoSEQ assay. Sequencing of rearranged TCRbeta segments was performed at approximately 20X coverage. The paper's data handling went like this. Sequencing errors were corrected by clustering, and CDR3s were annotated against IMGT so that V, D and J genes could be assigned. Downstream analyses used only productive TCRbeta rearrangements, leaving out any out-of-frame or stop-codon sequences. To compute clonality, Shannon entropy was normalized by the log of the number of unique productive sequences and then subtracted from one. Fisher's exact test with Benjamini-Hochberg correction, using a cutoff of adjusted p below 0.01, was how clones that differed between time points or between blood and tumor were identified. TCRdb took over this immuneACCESS table, retaining in-frame rearrangements with V and J assigned. Such tables are incomplete; in checked studies, under half of the missing clones stem from an unresolved V gene, and the remainder is unexplained. The DNA was the basis for D and trimming; V, J and clone size are from that table. In all, the sample holds 40,000 to 55,000 clones, and around 87% of those were seen once. 10% of the sample rests with the top ten.

This sequence uses TRBV4-1 and TRBJ1-2; a stretch of 8 junction bases matches TRBD1. The receptor comes from a man in his fifties or sixties with urothelial cancer. The source was PBMCs, collected around atezolizumab (anti-PD-L1) treatment. At the DNA level, the sequence is TGCGCCAGCAGCCAAGAGGCCCTAACAGGGGGTCTAAACTATGGCTACACCTTC. It encodes CASSQEALTGGLNYGYTF.